The 18 T cell receptor beta chains listed next were all sequenced from one sample in a study of blood T cell repertoires in COVID-19. This table comes from immunoSEQ multiplex PCR, and its TCRdb copy is limited to in-frame clones, with some not included. The data contain 200,000 to 250,000 clones, over 65% of them singletons. Sequencing used peripheral blood. The origin of the receptors is a woman aged 65 to 85 with active or convalescent COVID-19.

The chain links TRBV11-3 to TRBJ2-2; 7 nucleotides agree with TRBD1. The CDR3 extends over 16 amino acids. Germline CDR1 SGHNT, CDR2 YENEEA. Losses at the gene ends were 2 bases for V and 2 bases for J; bases not matched to a gene: 5. The CDR3 DNA sequence: TGTGCCAGCAGCTTATGGGGACAGAGAAACACCGGGGAGCTGTTTTTT. Translated, it gives CASSLWGQRNTGELFF.

V and J are TRBV6-1 and TRBJ1-1; D uncertain. V lost 2 bases to trimming and J lost 9 bases, with 13 bases between them. The CDR3 length is 13 residues. The V gene's germline CDR1 is MNHNS and CDR2 SASEGT. The CDR3 protein is CASSESGSNQAFF. The CDR3 nucleotides read TGTGCCAGCAGTGAATCGGGATCGAACCAAGCTTTCTTT.

The J gene is TRBJ2-7, the V gene TRBV6-6; 10 bases fit TRBD2. The CDR3 consists of 14 residues. Germline values: CDR1 MNHNY, CDR2 SVGAGI (reference sequence). The V segment lost 6 bases and the J segment 5 bases; nucleotides outside the gene matches: 7. The CDR3 spells CASRASGGGDEQYF. The DNA of the CDR3 is TGTGCCAGCAGAGCAAGCGGGGGGGGTGACGAGCAGTACTTC.

The rearrangement links TRBV6-2 or TRBV6-3 to TRBJ2-3; TRBD1 matches at 10 bases. CDR1 MNHEY and CDR2 SVGEGT come from the germline V gene. V was pared by 4 bases and J by 3 bases, with 4 bases of the junction left unmatched. CDR3 length: 15 amino acids. The CDR3 spells CASSLRDRGTDTQYF. CDR3 in DNA: TGTGCCAGCAGTTTGCGGGACAGGGGAACAGATACGCAGTATTTT.

The chain has TRBV21-1 and TRBJ2-7; no DNA check was done on the table's D call, TRBD2. TRBV21-1 is labeled a pseudogene. The CDR3 runs 14 residues. The CDR3 coding sequence is TGTGCCAGCACCGGCCCGGGGAGAGAGGGCGAGCAGTACTTC. Its translation: CASTGPGREGEQYF.

The chain is built from TRBV28 and TRBJ2-1, with TRBD2 identical over 12 bases. Trimming cost V 4 bases and J 4 bases; bases outside gene matches: 11. The germline CDR1 and CDR2 sequences are MDHEN and SYDVKM. This CDR3 has 18 residues. CDR3 amino acids: CASSSQGLAGTFYNEQFF. Written as DNA, the CDR3 is TGTGCCAGCAGTTCACAAGGACTAGCGGGAACTTTTTACAATGAGCAGTTCTTC.

This chain joins TRBV7-2 and TRBJ1-2; D is unresolved. CDR1 is SGHTA and CDR2 is FQGNSA in the germline V gene. This CDR3 comprises 13 residues. Trimming removed 1 base at V and 1 base at J, with 4 bases between. The CDR3 sequence: CASSLDYNYGYTF. The DNA of the CDR3 is TGTGCCAGCAGCTTAGATTATAACTATGGCTACACCTTC.

J is TRBJ1-5 and V is TRBV6-2 or TRBV6-3; D call uncertain. V lost 4 bases and J lost 6, with 7 bases in between. The CDR3 totals 12 residues. In germline, CDR1 is MNHEY, CDR2 SVGEGT. The CDR3 is CASSSGGQPQHF. CDR3 nucleotides: TGTGCCAGCAGTTCCGGAGGTCAGCCCCAGCATTTT.

This clone was recorded a few times. V is TRBV6-6 and J is TRBJ1-2, with a tentative D call TRBD1 (6 bases). V lost 6 bases and J 6 bases, leaving 17 bases between the germline ends. Germline V gives CDR1 MNHNY, CDR2 SVGAGI (reference sequence). This CDR3 has 14 amino acids. CDR3 loop: CASSLHTGSHGYTF. CDR3 bases: TGTGCCAGCAGCTTACATACAGGGTCCCATGGCTACACCTTC.

This chain joins TRBV7-2 and TRBJ1-5; D ambiguous. CDR1 is SGHTA, CDR2 FQGNSA, per germline. The CDR3 consists of 12 residues. The ends were cut back, 5 bases at V and 4 bases at J, with 6 bases in the middle. As DNA, the CDR3 is TGTGCCAGCAGCCCCTTTAATCAGCCCCAGCATTTT. This sequence encodes CASSPFNQPQHF.

The chain couples TRBV6-2 or TRBV6-3 to TRBJ2-7; the D gene is possibly TRBD1 (6 bases). Looked up from germline, CDR1 is MNHEY and CDR2 is SVGEGT. The germline V and J ends were trimmed by 4 bases and 5 bases, with 15 bases remaining between them. The CDR3 covers 14 residues. CDR3 sequence (DNA): TGTGCCAGCAGTTTGGGTGCAGGGGCAAACGAGCAGTACTTC. This gives the protein CASSLGAGANEQYF.

The J gene is TRBJ2-1, the V gene TRBV19; 10 bases are a match to TRBD2. Germline values: CDR1 LNHDA, CDR2 SQIVND (reference sequence). J gave up 8 bases and V 3 bases, and 10 bases lay outside the gene matches. CDR3 length equals 16 residues. CDR3 in amino acids: CASSISPSGSSHEQFF. The CDR3 DNA reads TGTGCCAGTAGTATCTCGCCTAGCGGGAGCTCCCATGAGCAGTTCTTC. The full variable domain, in which reference TRBV19 and TRBJ2-1 provide the parts outside the CDR3, is DGGITQSPKYLFRKEGQNVTLSCEQNLNHDAMYWYRQDPGQGLRLIYYSQIVNDFQKGDIAEGYSVSREKKESFPLTVTSAQKNPTAFYLCASSISPSGSSHEQFFGPGTRLTVL.

This clone was seen once. This chain connects TRBV7-9 to TRBJ2-3; 7 nucleotides line up with TRBD2. Germline loops: CDR1 SEHNR, CDR2 FQNEAQ (reference sequence). J lost 4 bases, V lost 7 bases, and 8 bases had no gene match. CDR3 size: 14 residues. The CDR3 bases are TGTGCCAGCACCCGGGGGGTCAGGGCAGATACGCAGTATTTT. Protein: CASTRGVRADTQYF.

This clone was counted a few times. V usage is TRBV6-5 and J usage is TRBJ2-7; no definite D call. V gave up 0 bases and J gave up 2 bases, with 11 bases separating them. Germline lookup yields CDR1 MNHEY and CDR2 SVGAGI. The CDR3 runs 15 residues. The chain's CDR3 is CASSYSLYSTYEQYF. CDR3 nucleotide sequence: TGTGCCAGCAGTTACTCGCTGTACAGCACCTACGAGCAGTACTTC.

The CDR3 region is CASSGRAGAPIYNEQFF. The CDR3 coding sequence is TGTGCCAGTAGTGGTCGAGCGGGAGCGCCGATATACAATGAGCAGTTCTTC. The V gene is TRBV19, the J gene TRBJ2-1; 8 positions match TRBD2. CDR3 size: 17 residues. From germline, CDR1 is LNHDA and CDR2 SQIVND (reference sequence). Unmatched junction bases numbered 13, after V lost 5 bases and J lost 4 bases. The entire variable domain, with the rest obtained from reference TRBV19 and TRBJ2-1, is as follows: DGGITQSPKYLFRKEGQNVTLSCEQNLNHDAMYWYRQDPGQGLRLIYYSQIVNDFQKGDIAEGYSVSREKKESFPLTVTSAQKNPTAFYLCASSGRAGAPIYNEQFFGPGTRLTVL.

The chain carries TRBV5-1 and TRBJ2-5; the D gene is possibly TRBD1 (6 bases). The CDR3 spans 16 residues. V lost 4 bases to trimming and J lost 1 base, with 17 bases between them. Germline CDR1 SGHRS, CDR2 YFSETQ. The CDR3 is CASSKQGRSGQETQYF. The CDR3 DNA follows: TGCGCCAGCAGCAAACAGGGCCGGAGCGGCCAAGAGACCCAGTACTTC.

The rearrangement links TRBV28 to TRBJ2-7, with D unresolved. CDR3 size: 12 residues. With 8 bases removed from V and 4 bases from J, the gap between germline ends came to 12 bases. Germline CDR1 is MDHEN and CDR2 is SYDVKM. This CDR3 reads CASSRSFYEQYF. The CDR3 coding sequence is TGTGCCAGCTCGAGAAGCTTTTACGAGCAGTACTTC.

The V call is TRBV3-1 (or the pseudogene TRBV3-2), the J call TRBJ2-2; possible D gene TRBD1, 5 bases. Germline V gene lookup returns CDR1 LGHDT and CDR2 YNNKEL (reference sequence). This CDR3 is built from 12 residues. The V end was cut by 1 base, the J end by 9 bases, with 6 bases between. CDR3 sequence (DNA): TGTGCCAGCAGCCAAGCGGACAGGGAGCTGTTTTTT. Its protein is CASSQADRELFF.